The 16 T cell receptor beta chains below all came from one sample that was sequenced in a study of CD8+CD57+ T cells in acquired aplastic anemia. Genomic DNA was employed as the template in profiling TCR beta VDJ and CDR3. TCRdb passed the reads through MiXCR, listing each CDR3 protein once. The repertoire includes around 170,000 distinct CDR3 sequences, around 60% of them detected once, and under 60% sits in the top ten. Material for sequencing was sorted CD4+, CD8+, or CD8+CD57+ T cells (not recorded which) from PBMCs. These receptors were obtained from a human donor in good health.

This chain links TRBV10-3 with TRBJ1-2; no reliable D call. This CDR3 contains 13 residues. Looked up from germline, CDR1 is ENHRY and CDR2 is SYGVKD. Trimming removed 3 bases from V and 7 bases from J, with 12 bases in between. The CDR3 nucleotides read TGTGCCATCAGTGAAGGCCAGGCCACTGGCTACACCTTC. Protein product: CAISEGQATGYTF.

This clonotype was counted a few times. The chain links TRBV20-1 to TRBJ2-7; D gene uncertain. V gave up 6 bases and J gave up 2 bases, with 17 bases separating them. The CDR3 spans 14 residues. Germline CDR1 and CDR2: DFQATT and SNEGSKA (reference sequence). The DNA for the CDR3 is TGCAGTGCCGTCGTTGAGGATCCCCCCTACGAGCAGTACTTC. Protein product: CSAVVEDPPYEQYF.

In its sample, this clonotype was seen once. The chain recombines TRBV10-3 with TRBJ1-1; no clear D gene. The V and J ends lost 2 bases and 0 bases respectively, with 7 bases between them. Germline CDR1 reads ENHRY; CDR2 reads SYGVKD. CDR3 length: 14 amino acids. The CDR3: CAISEGILNTEAFF. CDR3 DNA sequence: TGTGCCATCAGTGAGGGGATATTGAACACTGAAGCTTTCTTT.

V gene TRBV20-1 combines with J gene TRBJ1-3; D remains ambiguous. Trimming stripped 0 bases from V and 3 bases from J, with 6 bases between. The germline V gene has CDR1 DFQATT and CDR2 SNEGSKA (reference sequence). The CDR3 runs to 13 residues. CDR3 in DNA: TGCAGTGCTAGAGATAACATTGGAAACACCATATATTTT. Its protein is CSARDNIGNTIYF.

This chain connects TRBV2 to TRBJ2-3, with D tentatively TRBD2 (6 bases). Germline CDR1 SNHLY, CDR2 FYNNEI. The CDR3 totals 15 residues. Trimming cost V 1 base and J 8 bases, with 16 bases left between them. The CDR3 DNA sequence: TGTGCCAGCAGTGAAGTGAGTATGGCGGGGAGTACGCAGTATTTT. Its protein product is CASSEVSMAGSTQYF.

At least ten counts were recorded for this clonotype. The chain is built from TRBV3-1 and TRBJ2-5, with a weak D call TRBD1 (6 bases). Per germline, CDR1 LGHDT and CDR2 YNNKEL (reference sequence). Between the trimmed V and J ends, which lost 7 bases and 2 bases, there was a span of 8 bases. This CDR3 spans 12 amino acids. The DNA for the CDR3 is TGTGCCAGCAACAGGGAACAAGAGACCCAGTACTTC. Its protein product is CASNREQETQYF.

The gene calls are TRBV5-5 and TRBJ1-2, with TRBD1 as a possible D gene (6 bases). The V gene's germline CDR1 is SGHKS and CDR2 YYEKEE (reference sequence). The CDR3 sequence is 13 residues long. Trimming removed 0 bases from V and 6 bases from J, with 9 bases in between. The DNA for the CDR3 is TGTGCCAGCAGCTTGGTCCAGGGGAATGGCTACACCTTC. Translating it yields CASSLVQGNGYTF.

The V gene is TRBV9, the J gene TRBJ1-1, with a weak D call TRBD1 (5 bases). Trimming cost V 6 bases and J 3 bases, with 15 bases left between them. CDR1 SGDLS and CDR2 YYNGEE come from the germline V gene. The CDR3 covers 14 residues. The DNA for the CDR3 is TGTGCCAGCATCCAGGGTTCCCTTCACACTGAAGCTTTCTTT. It specifies CASIQGSLHTEAFF.

The chain combines TRBV14 with TRBJ1-6; D is unresolved. Trimming removed 4 bases at V and 3 bases at J, with 4 bases between. Germline V gene data show CDR1 as SGHDN and CDR2 as FVKESK. CDR3 length: 13 residues. Here the CDR3 reads CASSPYYNSPLHF. The CDR3 DNA follows: TGTGCCAGCAGCCCGTACTATAATTCACCCCTCCACTTT.

This clonotype was counted at least ten times. This chain links TRBV2 with TRBJ1-1; the D is unclear. The CDR3 consists of 14 residues. Germline V CDR1 and CDR2: SNHLY, FYNNEI. V lost 4 bases and J 6 bases, leaving 15 bases between the germline ends. Written as DNA, the CDR3 is TGTGCCAGCAGTGTATACGGGAACGGGGCTGAAGCTTTCTTT. This codes for CASSVYGNGAEAFF.

This clonotype was counted a single time. The chain combines TRBV25-1 with TRBJ1-2, with a tentative D call TRBD1 (6 bases). Germline CDR1 is MGHDK and CDR2 is SYGVNS. The CDR3 totals 14 residues. Trimming took off 3 bases at V and 5 bases at J, with 13 bases between the two ends. The CDR3, as DNA: TGTGCCAGCAGTGAGACAGGATATTTTTATGGCTACACCTTC. Its protein is CASSETGYFYGYTF.

This chain joins TRBV19 and TRBJ2-2; 8 bases match TRBD1. Unmatched junction bases numbered 6, after V lost 7 bases and J lost 5 bases. The CDR3 contains 14 residues. Looked up from germline, CDR1 is LNHDA and CDR2 is SQIVND (reference sequence). The CDR3 nucleotides are TGTGCCAGTATGTTCCAGGGGGCTACCGGGGAGCTGTTTTTT. Protein: CASMFQGATGELFF.

This clonotype turned up a few times. V usage is TRBV5-1 and J usage is TRBJ1-5; no clear D gene. Germline CDR1 is SGHRS and CDR2 is YFSETQ. The CDR3 consists of 15 residues. Trimming stripped 0 bases from V and 2 bases from J, with 9 bases between. The DNA for the CDR3 is TGCGCCAGCAGCTTGGATGCACTCGGCAATCAGCCCCAGCATTTT. Translating gives CASSLDALGNQPQHF.

This clonotype was counted ten times or more. The chain couples TRBV7-2 to TRBJ2-1; D is unresolved. This CDR3 comprises 13 residues. Trimming pared 5 bases from V and 6 bases from J, leaving 11 bases between. Germline loops: CDR1 SGHTA, CDR2 FQGNSA. CDR3 loop: CASSRGVLNEQFF. The CDR3 nucleotides are TGTGCCAGCAGCAGAGGAGTCCTCAATGAGCAGTTCTTC.

This chain connects TRBV9 to TRBJ2-5; 8 nucleotides align to TRBD2. The germline V gene has CDR1 SGDLS and CDR2 YYNGEE. After removal of 0 bases from V and 9 bases from J, the junction contained 10 bases not matched to a gene. This CDR3 comprises 15 residues. The CDR3 DNA is TGTGCCAGCAGCGTAGGTAGGGTCGGGACTAGGGCCCAGTACTTC. It specifies CASSVGRVGTRAQYF.

This chain connects TRBV7-2 to TRBJ1-3; D uncertain. This CDR3 region has 15 residues. Trimming cost V 5 bases and J 0 bases, with 11 bases left between them. Germline V lookup: CDR1 SGHTA, CDR2 FQGNSA. The CDR3 reads CASSPRGDSGNTIYF. The CDR3, as DNA: TGTGCCAGCAGCCCGCGTGGGGACTCTGGAAACACCATATATTTT.